These 27 T cell receptor beta chains share one sample of origin, sequenced in a study of T cells in Graves' hyperthyroidism and ophthalmopathy. RNA transcripts were the template for amplifying TCR beta CDR3 regions. Researchers ran a first-round RT-PCR on the TCR CDR3 using the HTBI primer set. A single record per CDR3 protein comes from TCRdb applying MiXCR to the multiplex PCR reads. Of hundreds of thousands of distinct CDR3 sequences in the sample, around 21% were seen once. The sequenced sample was blood. These TCRs come from a man between 25 and 39 years old with Graves' ophthalmopathy.

This clonotype appeared a few times. The chain recombines TRBV12-3 or TRBV12-4 with TRBJ1-5; D might be TRBD1 (5 bases). V was shortened by 2 bases and J by 5 bases, with 10 bases between the two germline ends. The CDR3 runs 14 residues. CDR3 coding DNA: TGTGCCAGCAGTTTATCGGGGGTAGATCAGCCCCAGCATTTT. Its translation: CASSLSGVDQPQHF.

Ten or more counts support this clonotype. The V call is TRBV7-3, the J call TRBJ2-3; D is perhaps TRBD1 (5 bases). The CDR3 runs 15 residues. Germline V lookup: CDR1 SGHTA, CDR2 FQGTGA. V lost 5 bases and J 2 bases, leaving 14 bases between the germline ends. This CDR3 is CASSRKQGITDTQYF. The CDR3, as DNA: TGTGCCAGCAGCCGAAAGCAGGGAATCACAGATACGCAGTATTTT.

This clonotype occurred a few times. The gene calls are TRBV30 and TRBJ2-1, with D maybe TRBD1 (7 bases). This CDR3 comprises 14 residues. Between the trimmed V and J ends, which lost 0 bases and 8 bases, there was a span of 14 bases. Germline V gene lookup returns CDR1 GTSNPN and CDR2 SVGIG (reference sequence). The CDR3 DNA sequence: TGTGCCTGGAGTGTTCCCACAGGGGAGGATGAGCAGTTCTTC. This codes for CAWSVPTGEDEQFF.

This clonotype showed up many times. V gene TRBV28 combines with J gene TRBJ1-1, with D uncertain. Germline V gene sequence: CDR1 MDHEN, CDR2 SYDVKM. This CDR3 is built from 12 residues. V was clipped by 8 bases and J by 1 base, with 8 bases between them. CDR3 amino acids: CASSIGNTEAFF. DNA of the CDR3: TGTGCCAGCTCTATTGGGAACACTGAAGCTTTCTTT.

This sequence joins TRBV11-3 and TRBJ2-1; 10 bases map to TRBD2. There are 16 residues in the CDR3. Germline V gives CDR1 SGHNT, CDR2 YENEEA. Trimming removed 6 bases from V and 6 bases from J; junction bases left unmatched: 11. CDR3 sequence reads: CASRPISGRAPNEQFF. Written as DNA, the CDR3 is TGTGCCAGCAGACCAATCAGCGGGAGGGCCCCCAATGAGCAGTTCTTC.

This clonotype was detected many times. The V and J genes are TRBV5-1 and TRBJ2-1; 8 nucleotides agree with TRBD2. V was pared by 5 bases and J by 6 bases, with 7 bases of the junction left unmatched. Germline CDR1 reads SGHRS; CDR2 reads YFSETQ. The CDR3 runs 14 residues. The CDR3 is CASRGAGGPNEQFF. In nucleotides, the CDR3 is TGCGCCAGCAGAGGGGCGGGAGGTCCCAATGAGCAGTTCTTC. The whole variable domain, filled in from reference TRBV5-1 and TRBJ2-1, reads KAGVTQTPRYLIKTRGQQVTLSCSPISGHRSVSWYQQTPGQGLQFLFEYFSETQRNKGNFPGRFSGRQFSNSRSEMNVSTLELGDSALYLCASRGAGGPNEQFFGPGTRLTVL.

This clonotype was seen more than once but under ten times. This rearrangement joins TRBV5-6 to TRBJ2-4, with D unclear. The CDR3 sequence is 15 residues long. From germline, CDR1 is SGHDT and CDR2 YYEEEE. Trimming shortened V by 0 bases and J by 0 bases, and 7 bases separated the two germline ends. This CDR3 is CASSLERLAKNIQYF. CDR3 in DNA: TGTGCCAGCAGCTTGGAGAGACTAGCCAAAAACATTCAGTACTTC. Full variable domain (rest looked up from reference TRBV5-6 and TRBJ2-4): DAGVTQSPTHLIKTRGQQVTLRCSPKSGHDTVSWYQQALGQGPQFIFQYYEEEERQRGNFPDRFSGHQFPNYSSELNVNALLLGDSALYLCASSLERLAKNIQYFGAGTRLSVL.

This clonotype was seen a few times. V usage is TRBV6-2 or TRBV6-3 and J usage is TRBJ2-1, with 7 bases fitting TRBD2. This CDR3 comprises 17 residues. Unmatched junction bases numbered 9, after V lost 4 bases and J lost 0 bases. The germline CDR1 and CDR2 sequences are MNHEY and SVGEGT. The CDR3 DNA is TGTGCCAGCAGTTCCCCTCGGGGGGATAGCTCCTACAATGAGCAGTTCTTC. Residues: CASSSPRGDSSYNEQFF.

This chain uses TRBV28 with TRBJ1-5; D perhaps matches TRBD1 (5 bases). Trimming took 7 bases from V and 6 from J, leaving 16 bases between them. This CDR3 spans 14 amino acids. Germline V gives CDR1 MDHEN, CDR2 SYDVKM. CDR3 amino acids: CASTPTGGAQPQHF. In DNA, the CDR3 is TGTGCCAGCACCCCCACGGGAGGGGCTCAGCCCCAGCATTTT. The variable domain in full, with the rest retrieved from reference TRBV28 and TRBJ1-5, is DVKVTQSSRYLVKRTGEKVFLECVQDMDHENMFWYRQDPGLGLRLIYFSYDVKMKEKGDIPEGYSVSREKKERFSLILESASTNQTSMYLCASTPTGGAQPQHFGDGTRLSIL.

The rearrangement joins TRBV6-4 to TRBJ2-6; D is possibly TRBD1 (5 bases). This CDR3 is built from 18 residues. V lost 5 bases and J 3 bases, leaving 20 bases between the germline ends. Germline V gives CDR1 MRHNA, CDR2 SNTAGT. The chain's CDR3 is CASSYLLGASFGANVLTF. The CDR3 nucleotides are TGTGCCAGCAGTTACCTGCTTGGGGCCAGCTTTGGGGCCAACGTCCTGACTTTC.

This clonotype was seen repeatedly, ten times or more. This chain links TRBV3-1 with TRBJ1-2, with D perhaps TRBD1 (5 bases). The ends were cut back, 1 base at V and 0 bases at J, with 12 bases in the middle. The CDR3 has 16 amino acids. Germline V gene lookup returns CDR1 LGHDT and CDR2 YNNKEL (reference sequence). Written as DNA, the CDR3 is TGTGCCAGCAGCCAAGTTAAGGGGCCCACTAACTATGGCTACACCTTC. Amino acids: CASSQVKGPTNYGYTF.

CDR3 loop: CASSRTGGAGDTQYF. In DNA, the CDR3 is TGTGCCAGCAGCAGAACCGGGGGAGCTGGGGATACGCAGTATTTT. V is TRBV12-3 or TRBV12-4 and J is TRBJ2-3; a weak D match, TRBD2 (6 bases). The CDR3 runs 15 residues. V was clipped by 6 bases and J by 6 bases, with 19 bases between them.

The chain links TRBV30 to TRBJ2-7; 8 bases fit TRBD1. Unmatched junction bases numbered 5, after V lost 0 bases and J lost 4 bases. Germline V lookup: CDR1 GTSNPN, CDR2 SVGIG (reference sequence). This CDR3 comprises 14 residues. The CDR3 protein is CAWSVAGGAYEQYF. In DNA, the CDR3 is TGTGCCTGGAGTGTAGCAGGGGGCGCGTACGAGCAGTACTTC.

The chain employs TRBV9 and TRBJ2-3, with 14 bases matching TRBD2. The germline CDR1 and CDR2 sequences are SGDLS and YYNGEE. The CDR3 has 15 residues. The ends lost 0 bases at V and 10 bases at J; junction bases unmatched: 4. The CDR3 spells CASSVEGLAGVAQYF. For the CDR3, the DNA is TGTGCCAGCAGCGTAGAGGGACTAGCGGGAGTAGCGCAGTATTTT.

With regard to this clonotype: Lacking the conserved final phenylalanine or tryptophan, this CDR3 likely reflects a read error. The gene calls are TRBV27 and TRBJ1-1, with D maybe TRBD1 (5 bases). Germline CDR1 MNHEY, CDR2 SMNVEV (reference sequence). CDR3 size: 13 residues. Deletions cut 3 bases from V and 2 bases from J, with 7 bases between. The CDR3 region has the DNA TGTGCCAGCAGTTTCGACAGAAACACTGAAGCTTTCCTT. This codes for CASSFDRNTEAFL.

This clonotype was counted many times. V gene TRBV7-2 combines with J gene TRBJ2-3; D unresolved. V shed 4 bases and J shed 7 bases, with 12 bases lying between them. This CDR3 comprises 13 residues. Germline V gives CDR1 SGHTA, CDR2 FQGNSA. The CDR3 region has the DNA TGTGCCAGCAGCTCCGCTCCGTTAAATACGCAGTATTTT. Protein product: CASSSAPLNTQYF.

This clonotype was counted between two and nine times. The chain is built from TRBV3-2 and TRBJ2-2; the D segment call TRBD1 is taken from the table without a DNA check. TRBV3-2 is shown as a pseudogene. The length of the CDR3 is 17 residues. The DNA for the CDR3 is TGTGCCAGCAGCCAAGTTCCCCCGGAGAGGTGGACCGGGGAGCTGTTTTTT. Translated, it gives CASSQVPPERWTGELFF.

This clonotype appeared once. Sequence at one end of the junction differs from germline and may be a read error. The V call is TRBV11-2, the J call TRBJ1-1; D unresolved. This CDR3 comprises 13 residues. The germline V gene has CDR1 SGHAT and CDR2 FQNNGV. CDR3 amino acids: CASGLDHGTEAFF. The CDR3 DNA follows: TGTGCCAGCGGCTTAGATCACGGCACTGAAGCTTTCTTT.

The V and J genes are TRBV20-1 and TRBJ2-5, with TRBD2 matching 11 bases. The length of the CDR3 is 15 residues. Unmatched junction bases numbered 6, after V lost 2 bases and J lost 4 bases. Looked up from germline, CDR1 is DFQATT and CDR2 is SNEGSKA (reference sequence). This chain's CDR3 is CSARSGTSGRETQYF. DNA of the CDR3: TGCAGTGCTAGATCCGGGACTAGCGGCCGAGAGACCCAGTACTTC.

The chain has TRBV6-1 and TRBJ1-1, with D uncertain. Germline values: CDR1 MNHNS, CDR2 SASEGT. The CDR3 totals 12 residues. The V gene lost 6 bases and the J gene lost 8 bases, with 13 bases spanning the gap. The CDR3 coding sequence is TGTGCCAGCAGCCCCCCCAACAGAGAAGCTTTCTTT. It codes for CASSPPNREAFF.

V usage is TRBV24-1 and J usage is TRBJ2-7; tentative D call: TRBD2 (5 bases). CDR1 and CDR2 from the germline V gene are KGHDR and SFDVKD. V was pared by 4 bases and J by 6 bases, with 12 bases between. The CDR3 is 13 amino acids. CDR3 bases: TGTGCCACCAGTGAGCGGACTGGGCGCGAGCAGTACTTC. Translating it yields CATSERTGREQYF.

In this sample, this clonotype turned up a few times. V gene TRBV20-1 combines with J gene TRBJ1-2; D is undetermined. The ends were cut back, 5 bases at V and 8 bases at J, with 18 bases in the middle. The germline V gene has CDR1 DFQATT and CDR2 SNEGSKA (reference sequence). The CDR3 is 13 amino acids. CDR3 residues: CSARRVPLGGYTF. The CDR3 DNA sequence: TGCAGTGCTCGCCGGGTCCCACTGGGGGGCTACACCTTC.

This clonotype has a count of ten or more. This rearrangement joins TRBV30 to TRBJ1-6; TRBD1 is a possible D gene (6 bases). V lost 7 bases, J lost 8 bases, and 12 bases lay in between. CDR3 length: 12 residues. CDR1 and CDR2 (germline): GTSNPN, SVGIG (reference sequence). Here the CDR3 reads CALGQTYSPLHF. In nucleotides, the CDR3 is TGTGCCTTAGGACAGACCTATTCACCCCTCCACTTT.

The chain combines TRBV20-1 with TRBJ1-1; TRBD1 agrees at 8 bases. CDR1 is DFQATT, CDR2 SNEGSKA, per germline (reference sequence). V lost 0 bases and J lost 3; bases outside the gene matches: 6. This CDR3 spans 15 amino acids. CDR3 coding DNA: TGCAGTGCTAGAGATTCTCGGACAGGGCACACTGAAGCTTTCTTT. Amino acid sequence: CSARDSRTGHTEAFF.

This sequence joins TRBV11-2 and TRBJ2-1; TRBD2 matches 16 bases. The CDR3 length is 19 residues. Germline V CDR1 and CDR2: SGHAT, FQNNGV. J gave up 6 bases and V 6 bases, and 14 bases lay outside the gene matches. CDR3 sequence (DNA): TGTGCCAGCAGGTCCCCGGGACTAGCGGGAGGGCCGGGGCTCAATGAGCAGTTCTTC. This codes for CASRSPGLAGGPGLNEQFF.

As for this clonotype: A junction end diverges from the germline sequence, so it may reflect a read error. The chain employs TRBV7-9 and TRBJ1-2, with unresolved D. The CDR3 has 17 amino acids. Germline lookup yields CDR1 SEHNR and CDR2 FQNEAQ (reference sequence). The CDR3 sequence is CASSTSAQSAPKYGYTF. The CDR3 DNA reads TGTGCCAGCAGCACATCTGCCCAGTCGGCGCCTAAATATGGCTACACCTTC.

A remark on this clonotype: A much bigger clone sits one base away, suggesting this may be a read error. The J gene is TRBJ2-5, the V gene TRBV12-3 or TRBV12-4, with 7 nucleotides matching TRBD2. CDR3 size: 14 residues. CDR3 loop: CASGLSGGEETQYF. The CDR3 nucleotides are TGTGCCAGCGGTTTATCTGGGGGGGAAGAGACCCAGTACTTC.